This TCR beta chain was profiled in a study of cytomegalovirus exposure and HLA in healthy donors. Study observations and caveats: Researchers had no immune exposure information except CMV serostatus available.

This clone was found a few times. Its antigen is unknown. V shed 0 bases and J shed 5 bases, with 19 bases lying between them. The CDR3 has 18 residues. CDR1 and CDR2 (germline): MNHNS, SASEGT. 13 Jbeta primers and 60 Vbeta primers were used for the PCR. Assay: immunoSEQ multiplex PCR; the TCRdb copy retains only in-frame clones and omits some. The sample consists of about 130,000 clones, 66% of them appearing once. The donors comprised healthy bone marrow donors. The receptor comes from a human donor in good health. This rearrangement joins TRBV6-1 to TRBJ1-4; D gene uncertain. What was sequenced was PBMCs. The CDR3 sequence: CASSEAPTRGLRNEKLFF. CDR3 bases: TGTGCCAGCAGTGAAGCACCCACCCGAGGGCTTAGGAATGAAAAACTGTTTTTT.